These 17 T cell receptor beta chains came from one sample sequenced in a study of T-cell memory formation after mild COVID-19. TCRdb itself ran the 5' RACE reads through MiXCR, one entry per CDR3 protein. The sample holds fewer than 350,000 distinct CDR3 sequences; about 20% are singletons and the top ten take about 23%. What was sequenced was PBMCs or a T cell subset sorted from them (not recorded which). These receptors all stem from a man aged 18 to 35 who had mild COVID-19 (a few samples of this study predate the infection). Cell type and time point are not known.

V and J are TRBV20-1 and TRBJ1-5; D is possibly TRBD1 (5 bases). The ends were cut back, 3 bases at V and 7 bases at J, with 19 bases in the middle. CDR3 length: 15 residues. Germline-derived CDR1 and CDR2 are DFQATT and SNEGSKA (reference sequence). CDR3 amino acids: CSASPPALKGQPQHF. For the CDR3, the DNA is TGCAGTGCTAGCCCCCCCGCCTTAAAGGGGCAGCCCCAGCATTTT.

The chain recombines TRBV12-3 or TRBV12-4 with TRBJ1-2; TRBD1 matches at 7 bases. V was pared by 3 bases and J by 3 bases, with 10 bases of the junction left unmatched. This CDR3 has 16 amino acids. The CDR3 protein is CASSFQNDRVYYGYTF. In DNA form, the CDR3 reads TGTGCCAGCAGTTTCCAGAACGACAGGGTATACTATGGCTACACCTTC.

J is TRBJ2-5 and V is TRBV4-3; D may be TRBD1 (6 bases). CDR3 length: 13 amino acids. The V and J ends lost 4 bases and 5 bases respectively, with 11 bases between them. CDR1 and CDR2 (germline): LGHNA, YSLEER. CDR3 nucleotide sequence: TGCGCCAGCAGCCCAAAGGGGGATGAGACCCAGTACTTC. Residues: CASSPKGDETQYF.

The chain uses TRBV19 and TRBJ2-1; TRBD2 matches at 8 bases. Per germline, CDR1 LNHDA and CDR2 SQIVND (reference sequence). The junction had 7 bases not matched to a gene; V was cut back by 9 bases and J by 0 bases. The CDR3 sequence is 15 residues long. CDR3 nucleotide sequence: TGTGCCAGCGGTACTAGCGGCAGCTCCTACAATGAGCAGTTCTTC. Its translation is CASGTSGSSYNEQFF.

The chain employs TRBV7-2 and TRBJ2-5; TRBD2 agrees at 7 bases. Germline CDR1 reads SGHTA; CDR2 reads FQGNSA. The CDR3 contains 15 residues. V shed 1 base and J 5 bases; nucleotides not matched to a gene: 7. CDR3 in DNA: TGTGCCAGCAGCTTAGAGGTGGCGGGGGTGGAGACCCAGTACTTC. Encoded protein: CASSLEVAGVETQYF.

This clonotype was counted only a few times. The V gene is TRBV18, the J gene TRBJ1-1; 8 nucleotides agree with TRBD1. This CDR3 has 16 residues. From germline, CDR1 is KGHSH and CDR2 LQKENI. V was pared by 3 bases and J by 3 bases, with 9 bases of the junction left unmatched. The DNA of the CDR3 is TGTGCCAGCTCACCTCAGGGGGCTGGAGCGTACACTGAAGCTTTCTTT. This encodes CASSPQGAGAYTEAFF.

This clonotype was observed a single time. The CDR3 nucleotides are TGTGCCAGCAGCATACAGGGCTCAGGAAACACCATATATTTT. Its protein product is CASSIQGSGNTIYF. The J gene is TRBJ1-3, the V gene TRBV7-2; possible D gene TRBD1, 6 bases. Germline CDR1 is SGHTA and CDR2 is FQGNSA. The V and J ends lost 5 bases and 4 bases respectively, with 12 bases between them. The CDR3 loop spans 14 amino acids.

The CDR3 region has the DNA TGTGCCAGCAGCTTAGTGGAGGGGGCGCGGGCTTTCTTT. Protein sequence: CASSLVEGARAFF. The chain employs TRBV7-9 and TRBJ1-1; 7 nucleotides match TRBD1. The CDR3 has 13 residues. V was clipped by 1 base and J by 11 bases; unmatched bases: 7. Germline V lookup: CDR1 SEHNR, CDR2 FQNEAQ (reference sequence).

This clonotype was counted a few times. The rearrangement uses TRBV7-9 and TRBJ2-3; the match to TRBD1 covers 7 bases. Looked up from germline, CDR1 is SEHNR and CDR2 is FQNEAQ (reference sequence). This CDR3 comprises 14 residues. J was trimmed by 3 bases and V by 5 bases; bases with no gene match: 5. The CDR3 loop is CASSKDRETDTQYF. CDR3 DNA sequence: TGTGCCAGCAGCAAAGACAGGGAGACAGATACGCAGTATTTT. The entire variable domain, with the rest obtained from reference TRBV7-9 and TRBJ2-3, is as follows: DTGVSQNPRHKITKRGQNVTFRCDPISEHNRLYWYRQTLGQGPEFLTYFQNEAQLEKSRLLSDRFSAERPKGSFSTLEIQRTEQGDSAMYLCASSKDRETDTQYFGPGTRLTVL.

This clonotype has more than one count but fewer than ten. This chain uses TRBV2 with TRBJ2-7, with 7 nucleotides matching TRBD1. CDR1 is SNHLY, CDR2 FYNNEI, per germline. The CDR3 is 13 amino acids. V lost 8 bases to trimming and J lost 7 bases; unmatched junction nucleotides: 11. The CDR3 here is CASGEDRVGEQYV. The CDR3 DNA reads TGTGCCAGCGGAGAAGACAGGGTCGGGGAGCAGTACGTC.

The chain has TRBV6-5 and TRBJ1-5; 9 bases line up with TRBD1. Germline-derived CDR1 and CDR2 are MNHEY and SVGAGI. V lost 6 bases, J lost 0 bases, and 3 bases stayed unmatched. This CDR3 has 15 amino acids. CDR3 nucleotides: TGTGCCAGCAGAAGGACAGGGGCTAGCAATCAGCCCCAGCATTTT. This gives the protein CASRRTGASNQPQHF.

This clonotype turned up a few times. V is TRBV29-1 and J is TRBJ1-2; 8 bases agree with TRBD1. Germline V CDR1 and CDR2: SQVTM, ANQGSEA. Trimming removed 7 bases from V and 3 bases from J; junction bases left unmatched: 7. This CDR3 comprises 13 residues. CDR3 nucleotides: TGCAGCGCCTTCGGGACAGGCGACTATGGCTACACCTTC. This sequence encodes CSAFGTGDYGYTF.

This clonotype was counted a few times. The gene calls are TRBV20-1 and TRBJ2-3; D gene ambiguous. Per germline, CDR1 DFQATT and CDR2 SNEGSKA (reference sequence). Trimming pared 3 bases from V and 1 base from J, leaving 11 bases between. This CDR3 region has 14 residues. The CDR3 nucleotides read TGCAGTGCTAGGGTGCCCGACGGCACAGATACGCAGTATTTT. The encoded protein is CSARVPDGTDTQYF.

The rearrangement links TRBV4-1 to TRBJ2-2, with TRBD1 as a possible D gene (6 bases). Germline V gene data show CDR1 as MGHRA and CDR2 as YSYEKL. Trimming stripped 1 base from V and 3 bases from J, with 12 bases between. CDR3 length: 16 amino acids. The CDR3 DNA sequence: TGCGCCAGCAGCCAAGCACGTGGGGGCTACACCGGGGAGCTGTTTTTT. This translates into CASSQARGGYTGELFF.

This chain uses TRBV5-6 with TRBJ2-7; possibly TRBD1 for D (6 bases). Germline V CDR1 and CDR2: SGHDT, YYEEEE. CDR3 length: 12 residues. Trimming took off 4 bases at V and 5 bases at J, with 10 bases between the two ends. CDR3 sequence: CASSRGYHEQYV. The DNA for the CDR3 is TGTGCCAGCAGCAGGGGGTACCACGAGCAGTACGTC.

This clonotype was observed a handful of times. The rearrangement joins TRBV29-1 to TRBJ1-1, with a possible D match to TRBD1 (6 bases). V was clipped by 3 bases and J by 5 bases, with 19 bases between them. CDR1 is SQVTM and CDR2 is ANQGSEA in the germline V gene. The CDR3 loop spans 15 amino acids. This CDR3 is CSVEWGRGGWTEAFF. The CDR3 DNA reads TGCAGCGTTGAGTGGGGCAGGGGAGGTTGGACTGAAGCTTTCTTT.

The chain links TRBV20-1 to TRBJ1-4; D is unresolved. V lost 1 base to trimming and J lost 6 bases, with 12 bases between them. The CDR3 is 14 amino acids. CDR1 DFQATT and CDR2 SNEGSKA come from the germline V gene (reference sequence). CDR3 sequence (DNA): TGCAGTGCTAGAGTGCCGGGGATGGATGAAAAACTGTTTTTT. It translates to CSARVPGMDEKLFF.